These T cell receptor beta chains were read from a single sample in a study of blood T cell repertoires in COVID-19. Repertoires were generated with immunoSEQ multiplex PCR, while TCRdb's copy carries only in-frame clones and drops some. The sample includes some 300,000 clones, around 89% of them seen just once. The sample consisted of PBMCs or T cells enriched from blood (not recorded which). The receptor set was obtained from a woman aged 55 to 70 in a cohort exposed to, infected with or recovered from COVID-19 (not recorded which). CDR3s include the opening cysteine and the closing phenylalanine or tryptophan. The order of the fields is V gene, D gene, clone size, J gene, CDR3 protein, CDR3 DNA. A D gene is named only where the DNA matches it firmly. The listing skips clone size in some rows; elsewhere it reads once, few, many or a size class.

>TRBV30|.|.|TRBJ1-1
CAWSFRGRGNTEAFF
TGTGCCTGGAGTTTCAGGGGAAGGGGGAACACTGAAGCTTTCTTT
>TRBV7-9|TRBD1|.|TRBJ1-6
CASSPPTGTGVGDSPLHF
TGTGCCAGCAGCCCCCCGACCGGGACAGGGGTCGGTGATTCACCCCTCCACTTT
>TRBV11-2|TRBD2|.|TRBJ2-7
CASSRRGVGDYEQYF
TGTGCCAGCAGCCGTCGGGGGGTTGGCGACTACGAGCAGTACTTC
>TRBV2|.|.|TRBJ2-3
CASLIQGEATQYF
TGTGCCAGCCTCATTCAAGGGGAGGCTACGCAGTATTTT
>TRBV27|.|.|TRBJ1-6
CASSLDRDNSPLHF
TGTGCCAGCAGTTTAGACAGAGACAATTCACCCCTCCACTTT
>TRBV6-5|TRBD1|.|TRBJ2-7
CASSRPGQGVNEQYF
TGTGCCAGCAGTCGGCCGGGACAGGGGGTTAACGAGCAGTACTTC
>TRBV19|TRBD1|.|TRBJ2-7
CASSTITGGEQYF
TGTGCCAGTAGCACTATAACAGGGGGCGAGCAGTACTTC
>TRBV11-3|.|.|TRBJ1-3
CASSRTGTGNTIYF
TGTGCCAGCAGCCGCACAGGGACTGGAAACACCATATATTTT
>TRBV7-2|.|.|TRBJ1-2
CASIITGNYGYTF
TGTGCCAGCATCATAACAGGGAACTATGGCTACACCTTC
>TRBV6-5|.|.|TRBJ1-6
CASSYTKSSYNSPLHF
TGTGCCAGCAGTTACACGAAGAGCTCCTATAATTCACCCCTCCACTTT
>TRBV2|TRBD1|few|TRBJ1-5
CASKLQGIGVSNQPQHF
TGTGCCAGCAAGCTACAGGGGATAGGCGTTAGCAATCAGCCCCAGCATTTT
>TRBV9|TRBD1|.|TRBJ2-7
CASSVDGTGSREQYF
TGTGCCAGCAGCGTAGACGGGACAGGGTCCCGCGAGCAGTACTTC
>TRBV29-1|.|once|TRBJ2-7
CSAQGPYEQYF
TGCAGCGCCCAGGGGCCTTACGAGCAGTACTTC
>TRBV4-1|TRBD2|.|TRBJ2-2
CASSQEKLAVNTGELFF
TGCGCCAGCAGCCAAGAGAAACTAGCGGTGAACACCGGGGAGCTGTTTTTT
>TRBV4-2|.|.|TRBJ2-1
CASSFRRRDEQFF
TGTGCCAGCAGCTTCCGAAGGAGAGATGAGCAGTTCTTC
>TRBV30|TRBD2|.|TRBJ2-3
CAWRQGTSGDTQYF
TGTGCCTGGAGGCAAGGGACTAGCGGTGATACGCAGTATTTT
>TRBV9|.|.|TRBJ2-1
CASSRTTFDEQFF
TGTGCCAGCAGCAGGACTACGTTCGATGAGCAGTTCTTC